This paragraph reports one T cell receptor (beta chain). Its antigen is undetermined. This entry belongs to a study of blood T cells in healthy people across ages. Study information: For every two T cells, template switching captured about one barcoded beta molecule.

The CDR3 extends over 20 amino acids. After removal of 2 bases from V and 2 bases from J, the junction contained 12 bases not matched to a gene. CDR1 is MGHRA and CDR2 is YSYEKL in the germline V gene. Study-wide results and limits: Long-lived donors exceeded aged donors in naive CD4+ cells and diversity. Age showed a roughly linear inverse relationship with TCR beta diversity per million T cells. PBMC samples, being unsorted, prevented any conclusive comparison of naive and antigen-experienced cells.

Sample-barcoded 5' priming and a J-beta primer mix drove a second PCR of about 6 to 11 cycles. MiXCR, applied by TCRdb to the 5' RACE reads, yields one record per CDR3 protein. The table has roughly 1.7 million distinct CDR3 sequences, 30% to 35% seen once. This chain links TRBV4-1 with TRBJ2-1; 13 nucleotides agree with TRBD2. The receptor comes from a woman aged 25 to 39 in good health. Input material: blood. The CDR3 DNA sequence: TGCGCCAGCAGCCAATGGACCCGGACTAGCGGGAGTATGCCCTACAATGAGCAGTTCTTC. Amino acid sequence: CASSQWTRTSGSMPYNEQFF.